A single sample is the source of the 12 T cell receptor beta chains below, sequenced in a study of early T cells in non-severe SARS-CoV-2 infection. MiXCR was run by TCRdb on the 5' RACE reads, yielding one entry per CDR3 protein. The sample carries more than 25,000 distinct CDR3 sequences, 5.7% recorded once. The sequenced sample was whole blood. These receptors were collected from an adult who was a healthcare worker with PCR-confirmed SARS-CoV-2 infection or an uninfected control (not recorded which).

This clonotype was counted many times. The CDR3 DNA reads as TGTGCCAGCAGCCAAGATTCCGCCCGGTTCTATGGCTACACCTTC. Protein: CASSQDSARFYGYTF. This sequence joins TRBV4-2 and TRBJ1-2; no reliable D call. Germline CDR1 LGHNA, CDR2 YNFKEQ. V was trimmed by 0 bases and J by 4 bases, leaving 12 bases between them. The CDR3 has 15 amino acids.

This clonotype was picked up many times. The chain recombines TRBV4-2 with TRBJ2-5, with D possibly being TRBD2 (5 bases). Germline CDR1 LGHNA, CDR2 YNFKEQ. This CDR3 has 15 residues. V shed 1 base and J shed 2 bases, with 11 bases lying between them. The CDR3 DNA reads TGTGCCAGCAGCCAAGTTACGCTAGCTCAAGAGACCCAGTACTTC. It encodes CASSQVTLAQETQYF.

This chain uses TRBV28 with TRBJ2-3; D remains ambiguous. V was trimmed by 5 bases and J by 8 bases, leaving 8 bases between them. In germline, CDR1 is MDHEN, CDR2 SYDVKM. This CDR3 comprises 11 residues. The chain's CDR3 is CASSASGTQYF. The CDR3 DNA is TGTGCCAGCAGTGCTTCCGGTACGCAGTATTTT. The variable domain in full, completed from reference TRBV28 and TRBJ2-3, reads DVKVTQSSRYLVKRTGEKVFLECVQDMDHENMFWYRQDPGLGLRLIYFSYDVKMKEKGDIPEGYSVSREKKERFSLILESASTNQTSMYLCASSASGTQYFGPGTRLTVL.

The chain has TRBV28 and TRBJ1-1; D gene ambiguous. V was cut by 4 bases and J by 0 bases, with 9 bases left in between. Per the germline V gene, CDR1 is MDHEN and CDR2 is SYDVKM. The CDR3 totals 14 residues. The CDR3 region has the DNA TGTGCCAGCAGTTCTCTAGGGTTGAACACTGAAGCTTTCTTT. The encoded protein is CASSSLGLNTEAFF.

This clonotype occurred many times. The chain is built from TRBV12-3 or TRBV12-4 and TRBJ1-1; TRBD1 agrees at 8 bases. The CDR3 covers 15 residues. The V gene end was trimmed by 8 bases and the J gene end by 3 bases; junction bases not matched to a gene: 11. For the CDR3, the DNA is TGTGCCAGCCGGGCAGGGGGCGCAGGTGACACTGAAGCTTTCTTT. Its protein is CASRAGGAGDTEAFF.

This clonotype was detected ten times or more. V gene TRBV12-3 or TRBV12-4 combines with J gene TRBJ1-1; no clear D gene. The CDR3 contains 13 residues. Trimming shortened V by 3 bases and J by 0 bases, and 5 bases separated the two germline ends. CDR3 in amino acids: CASSFVMNTEAFF. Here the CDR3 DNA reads TGTGCCAGCAGTTTTGTCATGAACACTGAAGCTTTCTTT.

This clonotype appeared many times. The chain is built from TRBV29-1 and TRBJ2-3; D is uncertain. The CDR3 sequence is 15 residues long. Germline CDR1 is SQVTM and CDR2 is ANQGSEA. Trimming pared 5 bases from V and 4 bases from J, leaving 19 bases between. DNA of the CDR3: TGCAGCGTTTTTGGATGGTCGCGTGGGGCAGATACGCAGTATTTT. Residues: CSVFGWSRGADTQYF.

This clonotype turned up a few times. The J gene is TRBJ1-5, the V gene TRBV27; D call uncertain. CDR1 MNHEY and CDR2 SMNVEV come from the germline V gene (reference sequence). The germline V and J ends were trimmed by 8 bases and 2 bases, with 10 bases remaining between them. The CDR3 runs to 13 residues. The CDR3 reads CASSIWGNQPQHF. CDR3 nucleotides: TGTGCCAGCTCTATATGGGGCAATCAGCCCCAGCATTTT.

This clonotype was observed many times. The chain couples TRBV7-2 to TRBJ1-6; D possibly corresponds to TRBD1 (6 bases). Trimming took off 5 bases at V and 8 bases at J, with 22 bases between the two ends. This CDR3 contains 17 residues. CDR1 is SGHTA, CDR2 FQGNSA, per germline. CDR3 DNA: TGTGCCAGCAGCGAGTCCCATCTCCTCCACAGGGATTCACCCCTCCACTTT. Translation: CASSESHLLHRDSPLHF.

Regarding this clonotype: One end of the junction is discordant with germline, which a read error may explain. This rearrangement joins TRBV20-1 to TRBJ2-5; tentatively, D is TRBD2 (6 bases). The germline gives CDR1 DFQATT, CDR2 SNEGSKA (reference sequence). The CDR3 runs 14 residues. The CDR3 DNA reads TGCAGTGCTAGAGAGGGACTGTCCCAAGGGACCCAGTACTTC. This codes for CSAREGLSQGTQYF.

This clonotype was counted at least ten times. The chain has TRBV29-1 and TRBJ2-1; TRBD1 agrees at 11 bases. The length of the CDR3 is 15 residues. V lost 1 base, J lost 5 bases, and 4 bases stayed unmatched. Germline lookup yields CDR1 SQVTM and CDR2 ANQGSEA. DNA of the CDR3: TGCAGCGTTGAAGGGACAGGGGGCTACGACAATGAGCAGTTCTTC. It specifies CSVEGTGGYDNEQFF.

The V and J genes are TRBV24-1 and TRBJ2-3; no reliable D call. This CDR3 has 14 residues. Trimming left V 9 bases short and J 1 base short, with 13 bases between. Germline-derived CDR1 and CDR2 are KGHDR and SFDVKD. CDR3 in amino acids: CATGQQGRTDTQYF. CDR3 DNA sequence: TGTGCCACCGGCCAACAAGGTCGCACAGATACGCAGTATTTT.